This record covers a single TCR beta chain. The data derive from a study of siplizumab effects on memory and regulatory T cells. Sequencing used immunoSEQ multiplex PCR; TCRdb keeps in-frame clones, though not all of them. The table has about 40,000 clones, roughly 90% seen once. The V gene lost 2 bases and the J gene lost 5 bases, with 16 bases spanning the gap. Germline V gene sequence: CDR1 SGHRS, CDR2 YFSETQ. This CDR3 is built from 15 residues. This TCR came from a human donor in good health. The sequenced sample was naive CD4+ T cells sorted from blood. This sequence joins TRBV5-1 and TRBJ2-5; TRBD1 might be the D (6 bases). The CDR3 is CASSFPRGTGETQYF. The CDR3, as DNA: TGCGCCAGCAGCTTCCCCAGGGGTACGGGGGAGACCCAGTACTTC.